Listed here is a single T cell receptor (beta chain). This sample was taken from a study of blood T cell repertoires in COVID-19. The overall study: Sites in the United States, Italy and Spain provided acute and convalescent COVID-19 samples. PBMCs, B-cell-depleted T cells, or T cells provided the cDNA or gDNA that made up the material.

Per the germline V gene, CDR1 is LGHNA and CDR2 is YSLEER. Trimming removed 0 bases from V and 4 bases from J, with 28 bases in between. This CDR3 has 21 residues. As handled by the study authors: Nucleated cell counts were estimated from reference gene primer amplification. Repertoires were generated with immunoSEQ multiplex PCR, while TCRdb's copy carries only in-frame clones and drops some. V, J and clone size are taken as reported in that table, and D and trimming were inferred from the DNA itself. This sample carries about 300,000 clones, about 90% of them seen once, and the ten largest clones take about 6.8%.

The TCR was taken from a man between 18 and 29 years old who had recovered from COVID-19. The sequencing sample was made of peripheral blood. V and J are TRBV4-3 and TRBJ1-5; the D gene is possibly TRBD1 (6 bases). CDR3: CASSQEPQTRQRGGLNQPQHF. The CDR3 DNA sequence: TGCGCCAGCAGCCAAGAACCCCAAACGCGACAGAGGGGGGGCCTGAATCAGCCCCAGCATTTT.